This T cell receptor beta chain was captured by sequencing in a study of monozygotic twins with inflammatory bowel disease. Overall study findings and caveats: IBD patients exhibited fewer clonotypes shared with other individuals than healthy twins, particularly with disease activity. With inverse Simpson as the measure, TCRbeta diversity was lower in IBD patients than in healthy co-twins. Separate T cell subtypes could not be resolved from one another.

Each donor gave roughly 2.5 ml of peripheral blood. TCRdb re-called the 5' RACE reads, yielding one record per CDR3 amino acid sequence without DNA. With around 140,000 distinct CDR3 sequences in the sample, the ten largest clones hold 2.4%. This CDR3 contains 11 residues. Germline lookup yields CDR1 SGHTA and CDR2 FQGNSA. About this clonotype: As yet, its antigen is unknown.

J is TRBJ2-1 and V is TRBV7-2; checking the TCRdb D call of TRBD2 is not possible without DNA. The TCR originated in a human donor with ulcerative colitis or Crohn's disease, or a healthy co-twin of an affected twin (not recorded which). Sequenced material: blood. The CDR3 loop reads CAITSGNAQFF.